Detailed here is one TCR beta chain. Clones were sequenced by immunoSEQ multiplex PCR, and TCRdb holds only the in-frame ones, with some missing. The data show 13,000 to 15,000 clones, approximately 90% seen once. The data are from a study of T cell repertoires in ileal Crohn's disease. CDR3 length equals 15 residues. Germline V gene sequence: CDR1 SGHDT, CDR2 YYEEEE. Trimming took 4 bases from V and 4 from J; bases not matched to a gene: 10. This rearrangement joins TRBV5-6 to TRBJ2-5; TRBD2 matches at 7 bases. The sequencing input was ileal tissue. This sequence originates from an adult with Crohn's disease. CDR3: CASSPGGIAGETQYF. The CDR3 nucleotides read TGTGCCAGCAGCCCTGGAGGAATAGCGGGAGAGACCCAGTACTTC.